The rows below give T cell receptor beta chains drawn from one sample of a study of CD8 T cells in ankylosing spondylitis. MiXCR, run by TCRdb on the 5' RACE reads, gives a single entry per CDR3 protein. The repertoire consists of a few hundred thousand distinct CDR3 sequences, with under 25% occurring once and the leading ten covering 16%. Material for sequencing was blood, either unsorted or a sorted T cell fraction (not recorded which). These receptors were collected from a male donor with ankylosing spondylitis. CDR3s include the opening cysteine and the closing phenylalanine or tryptophan. The D gene is left open where the match is weak. The size entry is marked missing in some rows and otherwise reads once, few, many or a size class.

v_call: TRBV29-1
clone_size: -
j_call: TRBJ1-2
d_call: -
cdr3_nt: TGCAGCTCAAGCGGGGGAAACTATGGCTACACCTTC
cdr3_aa: CSSSGGNYGYTF

v_call: TRBV3-1
clone_size: few
j_call: TRBJ2-7
d_call: TRBD1
cdr3_nt: TGTGCCAGCAGCCAGGGACAGGGGATGTTCGGCCGCTCCTACGAGCAGTACTTC
cdr3_aa: CASSQGQGMFGRSYEQYF

v_call: TRBV15
clone_size: -
j_call: TRBJ2-3
d_call: TRBD2
cdr3_nt: TGTGCCACCAGCAGAGGGACTAGCGGGAGTCAAGGTCTTGCAGATACGCAGTATTTT
cdr3_aa: CATSRGTSGSQGLADTQYF

v_call: TRBV13
clone_size: few
j_call: TRBJ2-3
d_call: -
cdr3_nt: TGTGCCAGCAGCAAGGGCCCTATAGGAGATACGCAGTATTTT
cdr3_aa: CASSKGPIGDTQYF

v_call: TRBV12-3/TRBV12-4
clone_size: few
j_call: TRBJ1-6
d_call: -
cdr3_nt: TGTGCCAGCCGGGACCGACTTAATTCACCCCTCCACTTT
cdr3_aa: CASRDRLNSPLHF

v_call: TRBV5-5
clone_size: -
j_call: TRBJ1-5
d_call: -
cdr3_nt: TGTGCCAGCAGCTTGGAGATGAAGGGCAGCAATCAGCCCCAGCATTTT
cdr3_aa: CASSLEMKGSNQPQHF

v_call: TRBV7-2
clone_size: -
j_call: TRBJ2-2
d_call: -
cdr3_nt: TGTGCCAGCAGCTTAGAGTCCCGCTACGGGGAGCTGTTTTTT
cdr3_aa: CASSLESRYGELFF

v_call: TRBV29-1
clone_size: many
j_call: TRBJ1-2
d_call: -
cdr3_nt: TGCAGCGTTGGCGGGGGGGCTGGCTACACCTTC
cdr3_aa: CSVGGGAGYTF

v_call: TRBV28
clone_size: -
j_call: TRBJ1-6
d_call: -
cdr3_nt: TGTGCCAGCAGTCCCCAGACCTGGGGAGGTTCACCCCTCCACTTT
cdr3_aa: CASSPQTWGGSPLHF

v_call: TRBV20-1
clone_size: many
j_call: TRBJ2-5
d_call: TRBD1
cdr3_nt: TGCAGTGCTAGCCTTAAACAGGGGAACCAAGAGACCCAGTACTTC
cdr3_aa: CSASLKQGNQETQYF

v_call: TRBV5-1
clone_size: -
j_call: TRBJ1-1
d_call: -
cdr3_nt: TGCGCCAGCAGCTCAGTACAGGGGAACACTGAAGCTTTCTTT
cdr3_aa: CASSSVQGNTEAFF

v_call: TRBV3-1
clone_size: -
j_call: TRBJ2-7
d_call: -
cdr3_nt: TGTGCCAGCAGCTCCCTCCCGGGACTTCCCCTCGGGGAGCAGTACTTC
cdr3_aa: CASSSLPGLPLGEQYF

v_call: TRBV6-1
clone_size: few
j_call: TRBJ2-2
d_call: TRBD1
cdr3_nt: TGTGCCAGCACCCTGGACAGGGGGCTCACCGGGGAGCTGTTTTTT
cdr3_aa: CASTLDRGLTGELFF

v_call: TRBV7-8
clone_size: few
j_call: TRBJ1-2
d_call: -
cdr3_nt: TGTGCCAGCAGCTCAATTCGGGACTCCTATGGCTACACCTTC
cdr3_aa: CASSSIRDSYGYTF

v_call: TRBV27
clone_size: -
j_call: TRBJ2-1
d_call: -
cdr3_nt: TGTGCCAGCAGTGCCGGGACCTGGTTTTCCAATGAGCAGTTCTTC
cdr3_aa: CASSAGTWFSNEQFF

v_call: TRBV5-1
clone_size: -
j_call: TRBJ1-1
d_call: -
cdr3_nt: TGCGCCAGCAGCTTGGGTGGGGATCCGAGCACTGAAGCTTTCTTT
cdr3_aa: CASSLGGDPSTEAFF

v_call: TRBV18
clone_size: many
j_call: TRBJ2-1
d_call: -
cdr3_nt: TGTGCCAGCAGCCCTTTAAATGAGCAGTTCTTC
cdr3_aa: CASSPLNEQFF

v_call: TRBV4-3
clone_size: -
j_call: TRBJ2-1
d_call: -
cdr3_nt: TGCGCCAGCAGCCGTCACCAGTTTCGGCGCAATGAGCAGTTCTTC
cdr3_aa: CASSRHQFRRNEQFF

v_call: TRBV2
clone_size: many
j_call: TRBJ1-6
d_call: -
cdr3_nt: TGTGCCAGCAGTAGCTCCTATAATTCACCCCTCCACTTT
cdr3_aa: CASSSSYNSPLHF

v_call: TRBV19
clone_size: -
j_call: TRBJ2-1
d_call: -
cdr3_nt: TGTGCCAGTAGAACGACGTGGGGATCCAGCTCCTACAATGAGCAGTTCTTC
cdr3_aa: CASRTTWGSSSYNEQFF